The TCR beta chain under discussion was sequenced for a study of T cells in Graves' hyperthyroidism and ophthalmopathy. Germline V lookup: CDR1 KGHDR, CDR2 SFDVKD. The CDR3 totals 12 residues. V lost 6 bases, J lost 8 bases, and 12 bases lay in between. Findings of the study overall: Ophthalmopathy and stable hyperthyroidism were separated by a 13 V-J model.

This clonotype was detected ten times or more. Its specificity is unknown. TCR beta CDR3 region amplification was performed from RNA transcripts. A first-round RT-PCR of the TCR CDR3 used the HTBI primer set. TCRdb re-called the multiplex PCR reads with MiXCR, one entry per CDR3 protein. Found here are around 660,000 distinct CDR3 sequences, roughly 45% of them singletons; the top ten hold under 8.5%. This clonotype was obtained from an adult man with Graves' disease, either hyperthyroidism or ophthalmopathy (not recorded which). The specimen was peripheral blood or thyroid tissue (not recorded which). The chain joins TRBV24-1 to TRBJ1-2; maybe TRBD1 (5 bases). The CDR3 here is CATSRSGDGYTF. The CDR3 DNA sequence: TGTGCCACCAGTAGGAGCGGGGACGGCTACACCTTC.